The clone carrying this T cell receptor beta chain showed up just once. Its antigen is unknown. The source of the sample is a study of Tregs in tolerant kidney transplant recipients. Libraries were prepared by immunoSEQ multiplex PCR; TCRdb keeps only in-frame clonotypes and omits some of them. The sample lists about 31,000 clones, 70% to 85% occurring once. Germline V gene data show CDR1 as KGHSH and CDR2 as LQKENI. The CDR3 loop spans 11 amino acids. Deletions cut 4 bases from V and 3 bases from J, with 4 bases between. Findings and limits, study-wide: No direct test of biological reproducibility was done here.

This sequence was found in a human donor in good health. Material for sequencing was Tregs from blood cultured with allogeneic cells. The J gene is TRBJ2-7, the V gene TRBV18; D remains unclear. DNA of the CDR3: TGTGCCAGCTCACGGAACTACGAGCAGTACTTC. This encodes CASSRNYEQYF.